Listed below are T cell receptor beta chains from one sample, sequenced in a study of human T cells and chemical hapten exposure. TCRdb called the RACE reads again in MiXCR, with one record for every CDR3 protein. The sample lists about 84,000 distinct CDR3 sequences, about 10% seen once, with 4.5% to 5% in the top ten. The specimen was whole blood, collected in connection with sensitization to the hapten diphenylcyclopropenone (DPC). The receptor set was obtained from a woman between 50 and 59 years old with alopecia areata. Some clones in this sample may be carry-over from other donors' samples. CDR3s leave out the opening cysteine and the closing phenylalanine or tryptophan. Part of the rows lack a size; the others show once, few, many or a class for expanded clones.

size | J | V | length | CDR3
. | TRBJ2-3 | TRBV29-1 | 10 | SVEVVTDTQY
few | TRBJ2-7 | TRBV27 | 11 | ASSLWGDGEQY
few | TRBJ2-4 | TRBV20-1 | 11 | SARGRGGNIQY
. | TRBJ2-1 | TRBV27 | 18 | ASRRRASGLVGWRYNEQF
. | TRBJ2-1 | TRBV10-3 | 12 | ATDPGAASNEQF
many | TRBJ1-1 | TRBV11-2 | 13 | ASSLKGLLNTEAF
. | TRBJ1-6 | TRBV6-5 | 13 | ASGQEGRGRSPLH
many | TRBJ1-5 | TRBV7-2 | 15 | ASSLGVGGTSNQPQH
many | TRBJ2-3 | TRBV29-1 | 12 | SVEVTSGTDTQY
. | TRBJ1-1 | TRBV4-1 | 12 | ASSQVGVDTEAF
. | TRBJ1-2 | TRBV28 | 11 | ASTPRPLDGYT
few | TRBJ2-5 | TRBV12-3/TRBV12-4 | 14 | ASSPHHGAAGGTQY
many | TRBJ2-1 | TRBV29-1 | 9 | SSGQTNEQF
many | TRBJ2-5 | TRBV2 | 13 | ASSVFSDHQETQY
few | TRBJ2-1 | TRBV24-1 | 12 | ATSDLASGNEQF
. | TRBJ2-7 | TRBV30 | 14 | AWSVRGSGRALEQY